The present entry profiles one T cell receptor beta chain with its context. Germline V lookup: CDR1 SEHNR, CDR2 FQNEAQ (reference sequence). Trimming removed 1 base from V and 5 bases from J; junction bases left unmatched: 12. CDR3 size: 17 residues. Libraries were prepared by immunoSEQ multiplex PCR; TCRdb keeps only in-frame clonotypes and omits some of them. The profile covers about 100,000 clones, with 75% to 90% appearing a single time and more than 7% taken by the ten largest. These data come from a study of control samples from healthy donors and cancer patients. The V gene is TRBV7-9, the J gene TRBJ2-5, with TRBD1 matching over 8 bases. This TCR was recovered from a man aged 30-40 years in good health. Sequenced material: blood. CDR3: CASSLVAGGRVRETQYF. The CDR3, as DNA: TGTGCCAGCAGCTTAGTAGCAGGGGGCAGGGTGCGTGAGACCCAGTACTTC. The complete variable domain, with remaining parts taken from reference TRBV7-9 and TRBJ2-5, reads DTGVSQNPRHKITKRGQNVTFRCDPISEHNRLYWYRQTLGQGPEFLTYFQNEAQLEKSRLLSDRFSAERPKGSFSTLEIQRTEQGDSAMYLCASSLVAGGRVRETQYFGPGTRLLVL.